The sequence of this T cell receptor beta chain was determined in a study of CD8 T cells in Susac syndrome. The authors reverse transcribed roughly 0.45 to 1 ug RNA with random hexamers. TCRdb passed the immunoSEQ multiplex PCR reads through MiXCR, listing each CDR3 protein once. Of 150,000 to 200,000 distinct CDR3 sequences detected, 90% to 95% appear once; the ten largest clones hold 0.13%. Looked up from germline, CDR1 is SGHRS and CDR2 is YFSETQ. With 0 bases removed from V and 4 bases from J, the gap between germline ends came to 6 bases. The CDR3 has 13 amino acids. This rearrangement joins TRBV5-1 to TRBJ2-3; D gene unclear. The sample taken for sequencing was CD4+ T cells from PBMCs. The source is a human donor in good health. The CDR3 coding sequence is TGCGCCAGCAGCTTGGAAGTGTCAGATACGCAGTATTTT. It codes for CASSLEVSDTQYF.